The 3 T cell receptor beta chains presented below share a single source sample, sequenced in a study of shared T cell receptors in the human thymus. Profiled with immunoSEQ multiplex PCR; TCRdb holds only in-frame clones, not every one. Of roughly 68,000 clones listed, 90% to 95% are singletons. Specimen: thymocytes. These receptor sequences come from a human donor.

V gene TRBV4-2 combines with J gene TRBJ2-1; D possibly corresponds to TRBD2 (7 bases). The CDR3 contains 18 residues. The germline V gene encodes CDR1 LGHNA and CDR2 YNFKEQ. V lost 1 base, J lost 6 bases, and 22 bases lay in between. CDR3 DNA sequence: TGTGCCAGCAGCCAAGTCCCTTGGGCCGGGGGGCCGACCAATGAGCAGTTCTTC. This gives the protein CASSQVPWAGGPTNEQFF.

The chain employs TRBV5-1 and TRBJ2-3; 14 bases fit TRBD2. The CDR3 runs to 17 residues. Germline CDR1 reads SGHRS; CDR2 reads YFSETQ. V shed 4 bases, J shed 2 bases, and the junction held 6 bases outside the gene matches. The CDR3 nucleotides are TGCGCCAGCAGCCACGGGACTAGCGGGGGTTACACAGATACGCAGTATTTT. This translates into CASSHGTSGGYTDTQYF. Looking up the rest from reference TRBV5-1 and TRBJ2-3 gives the full variable domain: KAGVTQTPRYLIKTRGQQVTLSCSPISGHRSVSWYQQTPGQGLQFLFEYFSETQRNKGNFPGRFSGRQFSNSRSEMNVSTLELGDSALYLCASSHGTSGGYTDTQYFGPGTRLTVL.

The rearrangement joins TRBV7-3 to TRBJ2-3; D gene unclear. Germline lookup yields CDR1 SGHTA and CDR2 FQGTGA. V was pared by 5 bases and J by 2 bases, with 26 bases between. The CDR3 consists of 19 residues. The CDR3 loop reads CASSRAKSPGVWDTDTQYF. DNA for the CDR3: TGTGCCAGCAGCCGCGCTAAAAGTCCAGGAGTCTGGGACACAGATACGCAGTATTTT.